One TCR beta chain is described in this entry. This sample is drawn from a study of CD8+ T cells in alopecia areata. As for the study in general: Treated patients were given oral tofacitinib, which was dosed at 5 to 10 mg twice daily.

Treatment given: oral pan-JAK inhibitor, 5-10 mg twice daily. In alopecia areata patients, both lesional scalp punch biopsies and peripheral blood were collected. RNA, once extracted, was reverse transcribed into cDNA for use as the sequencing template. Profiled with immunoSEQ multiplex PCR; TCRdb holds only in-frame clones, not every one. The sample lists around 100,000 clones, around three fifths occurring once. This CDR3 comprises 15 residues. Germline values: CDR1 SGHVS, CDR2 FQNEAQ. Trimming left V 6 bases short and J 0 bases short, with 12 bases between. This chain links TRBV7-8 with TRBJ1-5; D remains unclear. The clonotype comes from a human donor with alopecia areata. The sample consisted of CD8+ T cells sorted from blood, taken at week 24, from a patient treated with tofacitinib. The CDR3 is CASRTGEASNQPQHF. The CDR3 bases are TGTGCCAGCAGGACCGGGGAGGCTAGCAATCAGCCCCAGCATTTT. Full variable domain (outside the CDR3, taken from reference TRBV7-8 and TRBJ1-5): GAGVSQSPRYKVAKRGQDVALRCDPISGHVSLFWYQQALGQGPEFLTYFQNEAQLDKSGLPSDRFFAERPEGSVSTLKIQRTQQEDSAVYLCASRTGEASNQPQHFGDGTRLSIL.